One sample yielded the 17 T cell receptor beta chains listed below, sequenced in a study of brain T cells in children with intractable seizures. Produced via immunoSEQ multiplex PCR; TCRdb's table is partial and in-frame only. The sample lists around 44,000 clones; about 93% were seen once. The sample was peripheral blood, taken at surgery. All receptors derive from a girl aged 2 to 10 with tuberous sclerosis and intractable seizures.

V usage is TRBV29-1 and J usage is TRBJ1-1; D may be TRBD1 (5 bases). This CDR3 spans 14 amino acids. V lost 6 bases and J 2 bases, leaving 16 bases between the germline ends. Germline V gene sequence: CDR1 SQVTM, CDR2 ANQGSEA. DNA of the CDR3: TGCAGCGTAGCATTACAGAGGGGAAACACTGAAGCTTTCTTT. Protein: CSVALQRGNTEAFF.

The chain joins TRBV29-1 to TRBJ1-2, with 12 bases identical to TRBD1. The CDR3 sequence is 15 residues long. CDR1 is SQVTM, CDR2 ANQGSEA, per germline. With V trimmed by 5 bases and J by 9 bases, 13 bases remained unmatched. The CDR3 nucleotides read TGCAGCGTTACCAAGACTGGGACAGGGGGCGGGAGCTACACCTTC. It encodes CSVTKTGTGGGSYTF.

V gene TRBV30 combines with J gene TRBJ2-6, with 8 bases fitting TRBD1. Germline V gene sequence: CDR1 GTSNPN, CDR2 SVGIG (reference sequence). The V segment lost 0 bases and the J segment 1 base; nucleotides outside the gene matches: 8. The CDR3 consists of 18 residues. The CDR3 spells CAWSVQRTGRSGANVLTF. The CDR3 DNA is TGTGCCTGGAGTGTACAAAGGACAGGGCGGTCTGGGGCCAACGTCCTGACTTTC. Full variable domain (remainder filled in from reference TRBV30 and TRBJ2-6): SQTIHQWPATLVQPVGSPLSLECTVEGTSNPNLYWYRQAAGRGLQLLFYSVGIGQISSEVPQNLSASRPQDRQFILSSKKLLLSDSGFYLCAWSVQRTGRSGANVLTFGAGSRLTVL.

CDR3 residues: CASSLGGTVYYEQYV. The CDR3 nucleotides read TGTGCCAGCAGCTTGGGAGGGACAGTTTATTACGAGCAGTACGTC. The chain carries TRBV5-6 and TRBJ2-7, with 7 bases lining up with TRBD1. V trimming: 0 bases; J trimming: 4 bases; junction bases outside the gene matches: 7. Per the germline V gene, CDR1 is SGHDT and CDR2 is YYEEEE. The CDR3 consists of 15 residues.

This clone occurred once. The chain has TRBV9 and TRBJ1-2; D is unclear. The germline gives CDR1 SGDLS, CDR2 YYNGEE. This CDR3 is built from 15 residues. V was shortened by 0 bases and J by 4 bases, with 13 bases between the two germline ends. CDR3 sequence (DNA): TGTGCCAGCAGCGTAGATACGAAGGGAAGCTATGGCTACACCTTC. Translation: CASSVDTKGSYGYTF.

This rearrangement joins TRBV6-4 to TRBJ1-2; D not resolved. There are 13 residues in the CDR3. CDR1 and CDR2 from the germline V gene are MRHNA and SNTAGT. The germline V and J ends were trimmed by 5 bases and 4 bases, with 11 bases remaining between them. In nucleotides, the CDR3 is TGTGCCAGCAGTCCGGGGTTTGGCTATGGCTACACCTTC. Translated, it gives CASSPGFGYGYTF.

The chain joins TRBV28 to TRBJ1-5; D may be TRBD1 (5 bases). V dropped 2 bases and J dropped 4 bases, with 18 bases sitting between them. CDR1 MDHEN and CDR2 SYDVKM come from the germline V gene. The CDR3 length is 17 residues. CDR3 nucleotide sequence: TGTGCCAGCAGTTTAGTGGTTGGTGGGACCATTAATCAGCCCCAGCATTTT. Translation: CASSLVVGGTINQPQHF.

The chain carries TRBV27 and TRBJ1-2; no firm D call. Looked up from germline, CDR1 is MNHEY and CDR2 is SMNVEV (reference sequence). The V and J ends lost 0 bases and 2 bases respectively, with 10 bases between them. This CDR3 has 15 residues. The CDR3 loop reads CASSLSGGLNYGYTF. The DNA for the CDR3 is TGTGCCAGCAGTTTATCGGGCGGCTTAAACTATGGCTACACCTTC.

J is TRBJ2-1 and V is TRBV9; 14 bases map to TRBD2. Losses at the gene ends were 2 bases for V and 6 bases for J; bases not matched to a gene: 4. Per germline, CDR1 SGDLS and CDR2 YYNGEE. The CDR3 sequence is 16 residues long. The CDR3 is CASSVPGLAGVNEQFF. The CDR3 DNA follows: TGTGCCAGCAGCGTCCCGGGACTAGCGGGGGTCAATGAGCAGTTCTTC.

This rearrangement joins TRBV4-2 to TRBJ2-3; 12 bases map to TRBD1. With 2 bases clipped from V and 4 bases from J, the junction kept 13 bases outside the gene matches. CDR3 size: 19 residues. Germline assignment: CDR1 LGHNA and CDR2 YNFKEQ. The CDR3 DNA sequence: TGTGCCAGCAGCCAACCGAAACCGGGACAGGGGGCGTTCGCAGATACGCAGTATTTT. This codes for CASSQPKPGQGAFADTQYF.

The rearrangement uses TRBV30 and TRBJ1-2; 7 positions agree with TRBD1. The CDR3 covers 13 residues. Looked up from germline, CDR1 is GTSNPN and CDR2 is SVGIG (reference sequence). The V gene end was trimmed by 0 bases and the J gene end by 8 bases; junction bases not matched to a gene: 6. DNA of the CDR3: TGTGCCTGGAGTGTTAGGACAGGTGTAGGCTACACCTTC. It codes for CAWSVRTGVGYTF.

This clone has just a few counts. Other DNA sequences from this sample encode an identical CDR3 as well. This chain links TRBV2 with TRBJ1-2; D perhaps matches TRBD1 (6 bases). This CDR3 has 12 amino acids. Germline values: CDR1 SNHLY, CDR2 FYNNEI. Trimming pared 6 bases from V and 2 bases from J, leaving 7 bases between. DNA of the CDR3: TGTGCCAGCAGCGGACAGAACTATGGCTACACCTTC. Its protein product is CASSGQNYGYTF.

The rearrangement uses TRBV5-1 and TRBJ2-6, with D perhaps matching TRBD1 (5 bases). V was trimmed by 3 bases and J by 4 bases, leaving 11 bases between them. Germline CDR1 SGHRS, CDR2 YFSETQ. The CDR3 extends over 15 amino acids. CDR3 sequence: CASSYSGAGANVLTF. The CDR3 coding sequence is TGCGCCAGCAGCTACAGTGGGGCCGGGGCCAACGTCCTGACTTTC.

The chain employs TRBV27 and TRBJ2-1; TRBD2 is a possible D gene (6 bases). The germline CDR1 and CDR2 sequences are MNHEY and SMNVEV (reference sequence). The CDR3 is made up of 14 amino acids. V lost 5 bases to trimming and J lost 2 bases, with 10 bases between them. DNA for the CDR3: TGTGCCAGCAGTGTGGGGGGTACCTACAATGAGCAGTTCTTC. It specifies CASSVGGTYNEQFF.

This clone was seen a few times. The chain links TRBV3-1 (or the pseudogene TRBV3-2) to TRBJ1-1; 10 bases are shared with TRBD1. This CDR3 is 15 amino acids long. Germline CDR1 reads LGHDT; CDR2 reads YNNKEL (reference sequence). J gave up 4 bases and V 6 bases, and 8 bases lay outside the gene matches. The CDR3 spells CASSLTTGGGTEAFF. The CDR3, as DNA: TGTGCCAGCAGTTTAACGACAGGGGGCGGCACTGAAGCTTTCTTT.

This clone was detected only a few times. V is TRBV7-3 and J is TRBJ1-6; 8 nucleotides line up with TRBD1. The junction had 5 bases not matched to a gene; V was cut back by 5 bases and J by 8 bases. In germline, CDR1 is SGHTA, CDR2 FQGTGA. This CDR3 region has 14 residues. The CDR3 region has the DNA TGTGCCAGCAGCAGGACAGGGCTGGATTCACCCCTCCACTTT. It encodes CASSRTGLDSPLHF.

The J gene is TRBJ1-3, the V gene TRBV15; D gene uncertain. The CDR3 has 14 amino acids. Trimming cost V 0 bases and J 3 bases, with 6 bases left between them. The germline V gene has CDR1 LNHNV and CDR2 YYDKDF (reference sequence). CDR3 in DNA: TGTGCCACCAGCAGAGAGGTGGTTGGAAACACCATATATTTT. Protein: CATSREVVGNTIYF. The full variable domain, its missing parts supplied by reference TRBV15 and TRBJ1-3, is DAMVIQNPRYQVTQFGKPVTLSCSQTLNHNVMYWYQQKSSQAPKLLFHYYDKDFNNEADTPDNFQSRRPNTSFCFLDIRSPGLGDTAMYLCATSREVVGNTIYFGEGSWLTVV.